A single sample gave rise to the 3 T cell receptor beta chains below, sequenced in a study of blood T cell repertoires in COVID-19. Method: immunoSEQ multiplex PCR; TCRdb's copy keeps in-frame clones and lacks some. The sample has more than 250,000 clones, more than 70% seen once; the top ten hold around 1.7%. The sequenced sample consisted of peripheral blood. The receptor set was obtained from a woman aged 45-65 years with acute or convalescent COVID-19.

V gene TRBV29-1 combines with J gene TRBJ2-4; no clear D gene. The V gene's germline CDR1 is SQVTM and CDR2 ANQGSEA. The length of the CDR3 is 14 residues. Trimming removed 6 bases at V and 3 bases at J, with 15 bases between. The DNA for the CDR3 is TGCAGCGTCCCCGCGAAGGAGAACAAAAACATTCAGTACTTC. Translating gives CSVPAKENKNIQYF.

The sample holds one count of this clone. The chain has TRBV4-1 and TRBJ2-3; 7 bases line up with TRBD1. This CDR3 spans 17 amino acids. V shed 1 base, J shed 0 bases, and the junction held 7 bases outside the gene matches. CDR1 MGHRA and CDR2 YSYEKL come from the germline V gene. DNA for the CDR3: TGCGCCAGCAGCCAAGCTCCAACAGGGGAGAGCACAGATACGCAGTATTTT. As protein: CASSQAPTGESTDTQYF.

The V and J genes are TRBV7-2 and TRBJ2-1; maybe TRBD2 (7 bases). The CDR3 is made up of 15 amino acids. The germline V gene encodes CDR1 SGHTA and CDR2 FQGNSA. V lost 5 bases and J lost 8, with 19 bases in between. In DNA, the CDR3 is TGTGCCAGCAGCCCGCAGGGGCGGGAGCCTTATGAGCAGTTCTTC. Translating gives CASSPQGREPYEQFF.